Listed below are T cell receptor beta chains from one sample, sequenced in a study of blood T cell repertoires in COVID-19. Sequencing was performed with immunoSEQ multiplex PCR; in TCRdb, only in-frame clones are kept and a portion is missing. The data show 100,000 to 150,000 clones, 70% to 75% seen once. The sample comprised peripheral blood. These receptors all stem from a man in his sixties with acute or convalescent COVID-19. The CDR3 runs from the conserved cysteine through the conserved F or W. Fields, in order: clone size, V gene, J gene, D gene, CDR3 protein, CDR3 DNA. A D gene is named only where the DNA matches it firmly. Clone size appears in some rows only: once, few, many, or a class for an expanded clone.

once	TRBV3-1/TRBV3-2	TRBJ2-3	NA	CASSQDWGGGVTDTQYF	TGTGCCAGCAGCCAAGACTGGGGGGGCGGGGTCACAGATACGCAGTATTTT
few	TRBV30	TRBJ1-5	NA	CAWSGAVNSNQPQHF	TGTGCCTGGAGTGGGGCAGTTAATAGCAATCAGCCCCAGCATTTT
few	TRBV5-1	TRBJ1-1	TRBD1	CASTLQGYTNTEAFF	TGCGCCAGCACACTACAGGGGTATACGAACACTGAAGCTTTCTTT
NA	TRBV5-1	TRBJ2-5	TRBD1	CASSLGDSQETQYF	TGCGCCAGCAGCTTGGGGGACAGTCAAGAGACCCAGTACTTC
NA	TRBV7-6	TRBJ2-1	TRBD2	CASSSGLAGGLYEQFF	TGTGCCAGCAGCTCGGGACTAGCGGGAGGGTTGTATGAGCAGTTCTTC
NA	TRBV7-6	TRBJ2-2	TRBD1	CASSPRQGTGELFF	TGTGCCAGCAGCCCCAGACAGGGGACCGGGGAGCTGTTTTTT
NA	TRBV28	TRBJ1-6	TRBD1	CASRTPGTGNSPLHF	TGTGCCAGCAGGACCCCCGGGACAGGGAATTCACCCCTCCACTTT
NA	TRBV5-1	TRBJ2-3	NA	CASSLPGSADTQYF	TGCGCCAGCAGCTTACCGGGGAGCGCAGATACGCAGTATTTT
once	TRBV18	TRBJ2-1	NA	CASSPIPTVYEQFF	TGTGCCAGCTCACCTATACCCACAGTCTATGAGCAGTTCTTC
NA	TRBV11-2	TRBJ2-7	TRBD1	CASSLGTGVYEQYF	TGTGCCAGCAGCTTAGGGACAGGGGTTTACGAGCAGTACTTC
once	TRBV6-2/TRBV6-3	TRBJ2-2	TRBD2	CASSYNAGGLGTGELFF	TGTGCCAGCAGTTATAATGCGGGAGGGCTTGGCACCGGGGAGCTGTTTTTT
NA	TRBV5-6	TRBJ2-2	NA	CASSFFGGRTGELFF	TGTGCCAGCAGCTTTTTCGGGGGAAGGACCGGGGAGCTGTTTTTT
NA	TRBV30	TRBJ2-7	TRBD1	CAWNRGLTYEQYF	TGTGCCTGGAACAGGGGCCTAACCTACGAGCAGTACTTC
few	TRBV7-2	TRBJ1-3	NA	CASSVSGGATGNTIYF	TGTGCCAGCAGCGTCTCGGGGGGCGCGACTGGAAACACCATATATTTT
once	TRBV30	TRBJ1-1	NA	CAWSVHDNSGGTEAFF	TGTGCCTGGAGTGTACACGACAACTCGGGGGGGACTGAAGCTTTCTTT
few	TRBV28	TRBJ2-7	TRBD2	CASSLRGGSGYEQYF	TGTGCCAGCAGTTTAAGGGGCGGGAGTGGATACGAGCAGTACTTC
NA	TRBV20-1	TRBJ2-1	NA	CSASMVGAGSGSYNEQFF	TGCAGTGCTAGTATGGTAGGGGCCGGATCAGGCTCCTACAATGAGCAGTTCTTC
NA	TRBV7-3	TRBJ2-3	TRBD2	CASSHAGAGTATQYF	TGTGCCAGCAGCCACGCGGGAGCAGGGACTGCTACGCAGTATTTT